This entry lists 9 T cell receptor beta chains sequenced from one sample in a study of cytomegalovirus exposure and HLA in healthy donors. PCR primers comprised 60 Vbeta and 13 Jbeta primers. Assay: immunoSEQ multiplex PCR; the TCRdb copy retains only in-frame clones and omits some. The sample holds about 210,000 clones, 70% to 80% seen once. Sequences were obtained from PBMCs. These receptors were taken from a male donor in good health and CMV-seropositive.

The chain employs TRBV11-2 and TRBJ2-5, with no clear D. V lost 1 base and J 1 base, leaving 10 bases between the germline ends. The CDR3 is 15 residues long. Germline V lookup: CDR1 SGHAT, CDR2 FQNNGV. DNA of the CDR3: TGTGCCAGCAGCTTAGTCCGGTTTTCCCAAGAGACCCAGTACTTC. It encodes CASSLVRFSQETQYF.

The CDR3 DNA reads TGTGCCAGCAGGTCGCCCGACAGGGTAGCCGGAAACACCATATATTTT. Its translation is CASRSPDRVAGNTIYF. The chain is built from TRBV11-2 and TRBJ1-3, with 7 bases fitting TRBD1. Losses at the gene ends were 6 bases for V and 4 bases for J; bases not matched to a gene: 12. This CDR3 contains 16 residues. Germline loops: CDR1 SGHAT, CDR2 FQNNGV. The variable domain in full, with the rest retrieved from reference TRBV11-2 and TRBJ1-3, is EAGVAQSPRYKIIEKRQSVAFWCNPISGHATLYWYQQILGQGPKLLIQFQNNGVVDDSQLPKDRFSAERLKGVDSTLKIQPAKLEDSAVYLCASRSPDRVAGNTIYFGEGSWLTVV.

The rearrangement uses TRBV5-6 and TRBJ2-7; 9 nucleotides align to TRBD2. The CDR3 runs to 14 residues. Losses at the gene ends were 4 bases for V and 6 bases for J; bases not matched to a gene: 8. Germline CDR1 reads SGHDT; CDR2 reads YYEEEE. CDR3 in amino acids: CASSLGLAKGEQYF. DNA of the CDR3: TGTGCCAGCAGCCTAGGACTAGCGAAGGGCGAGCAGTACTTC.

In its sample, this clone was seen a few times. The CDR3 DNA reads as TGTGCCAGCAAATGGGACAGGGAACTAACCTCCCAGTACTTC. Protein sequence: CASKWDRELTSQYF. V and J are TRBV6-1 and TRBJ2-7, with TRBD1 matching over 9 bases. This CDR3 comprises 14 residues. J lost 10 bases, V lost 7 bases, and 14 bases had no gene match. The germline V gene encodes CDR1 MNHNS and CDR2 SASEGT.

This clone was seen a few times. The CDR3 DNA follows: TGTGCCAGCCTCTCCGGAGGGGCCCAGCATTTT. It translates to CASLSGGAQHF. V is TRBV6-6 and J is TRBJ1-5; D is possibly TRBD1 (5 bases). The CDR3 sequence is 11 residues long. The germline V gene has CDR1 MNHNY and CDR2 SVGAGI (reference sequence). V was clipped by 8 bases and J by 11 bases, with 13 bases between them.

The rearrangement uses TRBV28 and TRBJ2-1; D gene ambiguous. Trimming cost V 10 bases and J 9 bases, with 13 bases left between them. The CDR3 covers 11 residues. CDR1 and CDR2 (germline): MDHEN, SYDVKM. CDR3 protein: CATTSNGEQFF. CDR3 nucleotide sequence: TGTGCCACTACTTCTAACGGTGAGCAGTTCTTC.

The J gene is TRBJ2-5, the V gene TRBV30; D might be TRBD1 (6 bases). CDR3 size: 12 residues. V lost 2 bases and J 2 bases, leaving 6 bases between the germline ends. Looked up from germline, CDR1 is GTSNPN and CDR2 is SVGIG (reference sequence). The DNA for the CDR3 is TGTGCCTGGAGTCAGGGGCAAGAGACCCAGTACTTC. Amino acids: CAWSQGQETQYF.

V usage is TRBV28 and J usage is TRBJ1-2, with D maybe TRBD1 (6 bases). V was shortened by 5 bases and J by 7 bases, with 17 bases between the two germline ends. The CDR3 has 14 residues. Germline V gene lookup returns CDR1 MDHEN and CDR2 SYDVKM. The CDR3 DNA reads as TGTGCCAGCAGTCTGGGCAGGGGAGTTCGTGGCTACACCTTC. Translated: CASSLGRGVRGYTF.

The chain has TRBV4-2 and TRBJ2-7; maybe TRBD2 (5 bases). CDR1 is LGHNA, CDR2 YNFKEQ, per germline. Deletions cut 4 bases from V and 0 bases from J, with 16 bases between. The CDR3 is made up of 16 amino acids. The chain's CDR3 is CASSPWGAQSSYEQYF. CDR3 nucleotide sequence: TGTGCCAGCAGCCCCTGGGGAGCTCAAAGCTCCTACGAGCAGTACTTC.